The T cell receptor beta chain described here comes from a study of cytomegalovirus exposure and HLA in healthy donors. The length of the CDR3 is 15 residues. Germline V lookup: CDR1 MNHEY, CDR2 SMNVEV (reference sequence). V was pared by 2 bases and J by 0 bases, with 3 bases of the junction left unmatched. The PCR had 60 Vbeta and 13 Jbeta primers. Generated by immunoSEQ multiplex PCR, the TCRdb table keeps only in-frame clones and is missing some. The sample lists some 66,000 clones, approximately 80% occurring once. The rearrangement links TRBV27 to TRBJ1-1; 7 positions agree with TRBD1. The origin of this receptor is a woman in her 30s in good health and CMV-seronegative. The sequenced sample consisted of PBMCs. This CDR3 reads CASSLRDSMNTEAFF. The CDR3 nucleotides are TGTGCCAGCAGTTTAAGGGACAGCATGAACACTGAAGCTTTCTTT.